The 7 T cell receptor beta chains presented below share a single source sample, sequenced in a study of blood T cell repertoires in COVID-19. Profiled with immunoSEQ multiplex PCR; TCRdb holds only in-frame clones, not every one. This repertoire shows 68,000 or so clones, roughly 85% found once; its top ten account for over 7.5%. Sequences were obtained from peripheral blood. The receptor set was obtained from a man aged 25 to 45 with acute or convalescent COVID-19.

CDR3 protein: CASSQIQGAGDEKLFF. The CDR3 region has the DNA TGCGCCAGCAGCCAGATACAGGGGGCAGGTGATGAAAAACTGTTTTTT. The genes are TRBV4-1 and TRBJ1-4; 9 bases align to TRBD1. The CDR3 spans 16 residues. Germline V gene lookup returns CDR1 MGHRA and CDR2 YSYEKL. With 3 bases clipped from V and 6 bases from J, the junction kept 8 bases outside the gene matches.

This clone came up a few times. The chain employs TRBV7-3 and TRBJ2-1; 7 nucleotides match TRBD2. CDR3 length: 16 residues. V was pared by 4 bases and J by 0 bases, with 6 bases of the junction left unmatched. Germline-derived CDR1 and CDR2 are SGHTA and FQGTGA. CDR3 protein: CASSSGPSGSYNEQFF. The CDR3 DNA reads as TGTGCCAGCAGCTCAGGCCCTAGCGGCTCCTACAATGAGCAGTTCTTC.

This chain uses TRBV20-1 with TRBJ2-5, with TRBD2 as a possible D gene (5 bases). The CDR3 runs 11 residues. Germline V CDR1 and CDR2: DFQATT, SNEGSKA (reference sequence). V lost 7 bases to trimming and J lost 5 bases, with 11 bases between them. For the CDR3, the DNA is TGCAGTGGGGGAGCCGGGGAGACCCAGTACTTC. It encodes CSGGAGETQYF.

This clone was observed a handful of times. The J gene is TRBJ1-5, the V gene TRBV6-5; 8 bases are a match to TRBD1. The CDR3 extends over 14 amino acids. Germline V gene data show CDR1 as MNHEY and CDR2 as SVGAGI. J gave up 3 bases and V 8 bases, and 6 bases lay outside the gene matches. For the CDR3, the DNA is TGTGCCAGCCGGGGACAGGTTAACAATCAGCCCCAGCATTTT. Translating gives CASRGQVNNQPQHF.

This clone was seen a few times. The chain is built from TRBV7-2 and TRBJ1-5; D is possibly TRBD1 (6 bases). The CDR3 spans 15 residues. The ends were cut back, 0 bases at V and 4 bases at J, with 10 bases in the middle. Germline V gene sequence: CDR1 SGHTA, CDR2 FQGNSA. The CDR3 is CASSLAAGVNQPQHF. The CDR3 nucleotides are TGTGCCAGCAGCTTAGCGGCAGGGGTTAATCAGCCCCAGCATTTT.

The V call is TRBV28, the J call TRBJ1-5; D not certain. CDR1 is MDHEN and CDR2 is SYDVKM in the germline V gene. V lost 4 bases and J lost 5, with 9 bases in between. The CDR3 spans 13 residues. The CDR3, as DNA: TGTGCCAGCAGTTCGAGGGAATATCAGCCCCAGCATTTT. Protein sequence: CASSSREYQPQHF.

This clone turned up a few times. The V call is TRBV19, the J call TRBJ1-2; 8 nucleotides agree with TRBD1. V was pared by 3 bases and J by 4 bases, with 7 bases of the junction left unmatched. From germline, CDR1 is LNHDA and CDR2 SQIVND (reference sequence). There are 15 residues in the CDR3. This chain's CDR3 is CASSIGTGGSYGYTF. CDR3 in DNA: TGTGCCAGTAGTATTGGCACAGGGGGATCCTATGGCTACACCTTC.